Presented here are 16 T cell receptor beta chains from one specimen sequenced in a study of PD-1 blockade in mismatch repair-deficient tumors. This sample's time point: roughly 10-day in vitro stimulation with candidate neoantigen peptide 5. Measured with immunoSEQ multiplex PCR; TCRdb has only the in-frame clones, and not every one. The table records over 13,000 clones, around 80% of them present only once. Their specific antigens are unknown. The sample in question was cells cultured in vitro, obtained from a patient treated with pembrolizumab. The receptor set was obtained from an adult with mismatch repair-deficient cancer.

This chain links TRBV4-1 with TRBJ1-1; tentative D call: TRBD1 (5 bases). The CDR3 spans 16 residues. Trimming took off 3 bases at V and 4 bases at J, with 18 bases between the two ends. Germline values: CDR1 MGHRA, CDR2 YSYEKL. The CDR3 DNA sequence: TGCGCCAGCAGCCACTCCCTCGGGGGTCGTTCCACTGAAGCTTTCTTT. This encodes CASSHSLGGRSTEAFF.

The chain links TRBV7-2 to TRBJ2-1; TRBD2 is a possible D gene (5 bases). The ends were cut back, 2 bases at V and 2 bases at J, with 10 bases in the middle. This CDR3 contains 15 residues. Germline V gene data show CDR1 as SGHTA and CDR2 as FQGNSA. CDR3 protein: CASSLRGTAYNEQFF. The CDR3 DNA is TGTGCCAGCAGCTTACGGGGTACGGCCTACAATGAGCAGTTCTTC.

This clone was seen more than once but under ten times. CDR3 sequence: CAWGQPFSGNTIYF. For the CDR3, the DNA is TGTGCCTGGGGACAACCTTTCTCTGGAAACACCATATATTTT. The rearrangement joins TRBV30 to TRBJ1-3; TRBD1 is a possible D gene (5 bases). The CDR3 contains 14 residues. Looked up from germline, CDR1 is GTSNPN and CDR2 is SVGIG (reference sequence). The V end lost 5 bases, the J end lost 0 bases, and 11 bases lay between the germline ends.

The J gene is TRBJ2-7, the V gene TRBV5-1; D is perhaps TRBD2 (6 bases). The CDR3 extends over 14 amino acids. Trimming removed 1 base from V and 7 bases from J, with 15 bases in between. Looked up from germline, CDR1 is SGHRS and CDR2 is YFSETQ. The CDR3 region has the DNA TGCGCCAGCAGCTTGAACTTACCGGGAGATGAGCAGTACTTC. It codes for CASSLNLPGDEQYF.

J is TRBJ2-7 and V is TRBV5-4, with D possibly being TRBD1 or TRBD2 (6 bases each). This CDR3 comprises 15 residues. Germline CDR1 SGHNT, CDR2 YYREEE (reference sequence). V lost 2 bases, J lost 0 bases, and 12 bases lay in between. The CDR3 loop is CASSLWRGSSYEQYF. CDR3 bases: TGTGCCAGCAGCTTATGGAGGGGGAGCTCCTACGAGCAGTACTTC.

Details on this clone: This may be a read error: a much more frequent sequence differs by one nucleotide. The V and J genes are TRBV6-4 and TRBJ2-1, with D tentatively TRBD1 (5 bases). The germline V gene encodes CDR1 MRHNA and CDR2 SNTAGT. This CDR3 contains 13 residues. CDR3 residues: CAGSDSPYNEQFF. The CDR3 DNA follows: TGTGCCGGCAGTGACAGCCCGTACAATGAGCAGTTCTTC.

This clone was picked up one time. The CDR3 nucleotides read TGTGCCAGCAGTTACTCCACTAGGACGCGGGGCGAGCAGTACTTC. This codes for CASSYSTRTRGEQYF. The chain couples TRBV6-5 to TRBJ2-7, with D tentatively TRBD2 (6 bases). CDR1 and CDR2 from the germline V gene are MNHEY and SVGAGI. The CDR3 runs 15 residues. Trimming cost V 0 bases and J 6 bases, with 15 bases left between them.

CDR3 region: CASSRGGGPLDTQYF. CDR3 sequence (DNA): TGTGCCAGCAGCCGAGGGGGAGGGCCTTTAGATACGCAGTATTTT. The genes are TRBV7-2 and TRBJ2-3; maybe TRBD2 (7 bases). The length of the CDR3 is 15 residues. Germline assignment: CDR1 SGHTA and CDR2 FQGNSA. The ends were cut back, 5 bases at V and 5 bases at J, with 17 bases in the middle.

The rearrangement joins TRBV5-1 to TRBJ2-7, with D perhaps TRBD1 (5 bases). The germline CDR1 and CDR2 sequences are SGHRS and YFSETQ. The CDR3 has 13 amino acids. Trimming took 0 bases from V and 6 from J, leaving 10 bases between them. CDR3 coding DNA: TGCGCCAGCAGCTTGGTTGCAGGGCTCGAGCAGTACTTC. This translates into CASSLVAGLEQYF.

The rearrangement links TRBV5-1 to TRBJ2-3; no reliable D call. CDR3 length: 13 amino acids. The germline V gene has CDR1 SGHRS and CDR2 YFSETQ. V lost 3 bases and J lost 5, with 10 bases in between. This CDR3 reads CASSSDLGDTQYF. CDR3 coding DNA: TGCGCCAGCAGCTCGGATTTAGGAGATACGCAGTATTTT.

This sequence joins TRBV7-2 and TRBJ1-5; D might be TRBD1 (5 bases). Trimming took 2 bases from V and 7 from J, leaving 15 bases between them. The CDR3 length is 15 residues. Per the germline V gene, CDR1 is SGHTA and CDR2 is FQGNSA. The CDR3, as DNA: TGTGCCAGCAGCTTATTAGTAGGGGCAGGACAGCCCCAGCATTTT. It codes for CASSLLVGAGQPQHF.

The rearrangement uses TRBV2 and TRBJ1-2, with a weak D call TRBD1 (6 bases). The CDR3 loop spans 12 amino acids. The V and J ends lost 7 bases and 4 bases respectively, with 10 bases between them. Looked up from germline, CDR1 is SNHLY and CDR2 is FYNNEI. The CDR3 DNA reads TGTGCCAGCACAGGGGAGTCCTATGGCTACACCTTC. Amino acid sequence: CASTGESYGYTF.

The DNA for the CDR3 is TGTGCCAGCAGTTGGACAGCCAAGTACGAGCAGTACTTC. Protein sequence: CASSWTAKYEQYF. The chain links TRBV6-5 to TRBJ2-7; D is possibly TRBD1 (6 bases). The germline gives CDR1 MNHEY, CDR2 SVGAGI. V gave up 4 bases and J gave up 4 bases, with 11 bases separating them. CDR3 length equals 13 residues.

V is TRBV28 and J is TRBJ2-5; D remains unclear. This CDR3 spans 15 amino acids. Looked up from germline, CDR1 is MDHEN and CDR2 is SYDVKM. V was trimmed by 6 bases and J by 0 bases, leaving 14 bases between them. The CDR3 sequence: CASRPLLRYQETQYF. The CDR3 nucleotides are TGTGCCAGCAGACCCCTATTGAGGTACCAAGAGACCCAGTACTTC.

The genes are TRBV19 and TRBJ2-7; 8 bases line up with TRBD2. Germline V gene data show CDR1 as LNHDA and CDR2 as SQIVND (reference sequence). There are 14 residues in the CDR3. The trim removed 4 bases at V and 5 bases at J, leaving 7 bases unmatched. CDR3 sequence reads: CASSSGGRSDEQYF. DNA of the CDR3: TGTGCCAGTAGTAGCGGGGGGCGATCGGACGAGCAGTACTTC.

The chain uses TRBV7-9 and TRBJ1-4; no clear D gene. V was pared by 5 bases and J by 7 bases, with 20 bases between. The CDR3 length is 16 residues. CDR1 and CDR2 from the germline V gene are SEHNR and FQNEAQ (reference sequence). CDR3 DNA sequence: TGTGCCAGCAGCCCTCAAAAGGCGGTGTTGTTTGAAAAACTGTTTTTT. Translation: CASSPQKAVLFEKLFF.